Each of the 15 T cell receptor beta chains below was sequenced from the same sample in a study of blood T cell repertoires in COVID-19. Sequencing used immunoSEQ multiplex PCR; TCRdb keeps in-frame clones, though not all of them. The table shows about 190,000 clones, with roughly 83% occurring only once. Sequencing was done on a sample of PBMCs or T cells enriched from blood (not recorded which). These receptors came from a woman under 40 who had recovered from COVID-19.

Here the CDR3 reads CASSLSDRGEDSPLHF. For the CDR3, the DNA is TGTGCCAGCAGTTTAAGTGACAGGGGGGAGGATTCACCCCTCCACTTT. The chain recombines TRBV28 with TRBJ1-6, with TRBD1 matching 9 bases. The CDR3 has 16 amino acids. Germline V lookup: CDR1 MDHEN, CDR2 SYDVKM. The trim removed 2 bases at V and 8 bases at J, leaving 7 bases unmatched. Looking up the rest from reference TRBV28 and TRBJ1-6 gives the full variable domain: DVKVTQSSRYLVKRTGEKVFLECVQDMDHENMFWYRQDPGLGLRLIYFSYDVKMKEKGDIPEGYSVSREKKERFSLILESASTNQTSMYLCASSLSDRGEDSPLHFGNGTRLTVT.

The chain recombines TRBV7-2 with TRBJ2-7; 7 bases match TRBD2. There are 14 residues in the CDR3. Germline-derived CDR1 and CDR2 are SGHTA and FQGNSA. With 6 bases clipped from V and 1 base from J, the junction kept 6 bases outside the gene matches. CDR3 protein: CASSFQRDSYEQYF. The CDR3 region has the DNA TGTGCCAGCAGTTTCCAGCGGGATTCCTACGAGCAGTACTTC.

The J gene is TRBJ2-7, the V gene TRBV27, with TRBD1 as a possible D gene (6 bases). Trimming shortened V by 2 bases and J by 6 bases, and 14 bases separated the two germline ends. Germline CDR1 and CDR2: MNHEY and SMNVEV (reference sequence). This CDR3 is 14 amino acids long. The chain's CDR3 is CASSLAQQGREQYF. CDR3 bases: TGTGCCAGCAGTTTAGCTCAACAGGGTCGCGAGCAGTACTTC.

This chain links TRBV7-6 with TRBJ2-2; 8 bases align to TRBD1. This CDR3 is built from 15 residues. V trimming: 5 bases; J trimming: 4 bases; junction bases outside the gene matches: 6. Germline assignment: CDR1 SGHVS and CDR2 FNYEAQ. The CDR3 here is CASSRTGLGTGELFF. In DNA form, the CDR3 reads TGTGCCAGCAGCCGGACAGGGTTGGGCACCGGGGAGCTGTTTTTT.

V usage is TRBV7-9 and J usage is TRBJ1-5; tentative D call: TRBD1 (5 bases). The V end was cut by 1 base, the J end by 0 bases, with 16 bases between. This CDR3 is built from 18 residues. CDR1 is SEHNR, CDR2 FQNEAQ, per germline (reference sequence). CDR3 amino acids: CASSLEGQGIHSNQPQHF. CDR3 DNA: TGTGCCAGCAGCTTAGAGGGCCAGGGAATTCATAGCAATCAGCCCCAGCATTTT.

In its sample, this clone was seen once. V usage is TRBV3-1 (or the pseudogene TRBV3-2) and J usage is TRBJ1-1; TRBD1 might be the D (5 bases). This CDR3 has 13 amino acids. Trimming took 5 bases from V and 5 from J, leaving 12 bases between them. CDR1 LGHDT and CDR2 YNNKEL come from the germline V gene (reference sequence). Here the CDR3 DNA reads TGTGCCAGCAGCTCGCGGGGGGGAACTGAAGCTTTCTTT. It encodes CASSSRGGTEAFF.

The chain joins TRBV6-5 to TRBJ2-1; TRBD2 aligns across 10 bases. V was pared by 1 base and J by 7 bases, with 7 bases of the junction left unmatched. The CDR3 length is 16 residues. Germline V CDR1 and CDR2: MNHEY, SVGAGI. The CDR3 spells CASSYLAGGSQNEQFF. CDR3 DNA: TGTGCCAGCAGTTACTTAGCGGGGGGATCGCAGAATGAGCAGTTCTTC.

The chain employs TRBV7-9 and TRBJ2-3, with 10 bases that match TRBD2. The CDR3 totals 16 residues. Germline V gene sequence: CDR1 SEHNR, CDR2 FQNEAQ (reference sequence). V was clipped by 5 bases and J by 3 bases; unmatched bases: 8. CDR3 in amino acids: CASSPRTSGLTDTQYF. The CDR3 DNA follows: TGTGCCAGCAGCCCGCGGACTAGCGGCCTAACAGATACGCAGTATTTT.

The rearrangement links TRBV19 to TRBJ2-1; 7 nucleotides align to TRBD2. From germline, CDR1 is LNHDA and CDR2 SQIVND (reference sequence). The CDR3 has 13 residues. Trimming cost V 4 bases and J 4 bases; bases outside gene matches: 1. CDR3 protein: CASSTSGYNEQFF. CDR3 in DNA: TGTGCCAGTAGTACTAGCGGTTACAATGAGCAGTTCTTC. Filled out from reference TRBV19 and TRBJ2-1, the complete variable domain reads DGGITQSPKYLFRKEGQNVTLSCEQNLNHDAMYWYRQDPGQGLRLIYYSQIVNDFQKGDIAEGYSVSREKKESFPLTVTSAQKNPTAFYLCASSTSGYNEQFFGPGTRLTVL.

The chain has TRBV7-6 and TRBJ2-7; possibly TRBD1 for D (6 bases). This CDR3 comprises 15 residues. Trimming removed 1 base from V and 1 base from J, with 11 bases in between. CDR1 and CDR2 from the germline V gene are SGHVS and FNYEAQ. This CDR3 reads CASSLGDTLSYEQYF. For the CDR3, the DNA is TGTGCCAGCAGCTTAGGGGACACCTTATCCTACGAGCAGTACTTC.

The genes are TRBV29-1 and TRBJ2-7, with 13 bases matching TRBD2. CDR3 length equals 15 residues. V was clipped by 7 bases and J by 7 bases; unmatched bases: 13. Per the germline V gene, CDR1 is SQVTM and CDR2 is ANQGSEA. CDR3 protein: CSATGGGLAGVEQYF. The CDR3, as DNA: TGCAGCGCCACCGGTGGTGGACTAGCGGGAGTTGAGCAGTACTTC.

This clone was seen a handful of times. The chain combines TRBV5-4 with TRBJ2-1; 9 nucleotides match TRBD2. The germline CDR1 and CDR2 sequences are SGHNT and YYREEE (reference sequence). With 4 bases clipped from V and 7 bases from J, the junction kept 12 bases outside the gene matches. CDR3 size: 16 residues. CDR3 DNA: TGTGCCAGCAGCCCACCCGGGACTAGCTTTGGGAATGAGCAGTTCTTC. Translating gives CASSPPGTSFGNEQFF.

V is TRBV10-2 and J is TRBJ1-4; 7 positions match TRBD1. There are 15 residues in the CDR3. Germline V lookup: CDR1 WSHSY, CDR2 SAAADI. J gave up 4 bases and V 6 bases, and 8 bases lay outside the gene matches. CDR3: CASSEKGAGNEKLFF. The CDR3 DNA is TGCGCCAGCAGCGAAAAGGGGGCAGGTAATGAAAAACTGTTTTTT.

The chain is built from TRBV3-1 (or the pseudogene TRBV3-2) and TRBJ1-2, with 9 positions matching TRBD1. Trimming at V came to 3 bases and at J to 4 bases, leaving 9 bases not matched to a gene. The germline CDR1 and CDR2 sequences are LGHDT and YNNKEL (reference sequence). The CDR3 has 16 amino acids. The CDR3 nucleotides read TGTGCCAGCAGCCAGGCTACAGGGGGCGCGGGCTATGGCTACACCTTC. Its protein is CASSQATGGAGYGYTF.

This chain links TRBV27 with TRBJ2-7, with TRBD2 matching 14 bases. CDR3 length equals 16 residues. V was pared by 6 bases and J by 5 bases, with 9 bases of the junction left unmatched. Germline V gene lookup returns CDR1 MNHEY and CDR2 SMNVEV (reference sequence). Here the CDR3 DNA reads TGTGCCAGCAGGGCCGGACTAGCGGGAGGCCAGGACGAGCAGTACTTC. This translates into CASRAGLAGGQDEQYF.